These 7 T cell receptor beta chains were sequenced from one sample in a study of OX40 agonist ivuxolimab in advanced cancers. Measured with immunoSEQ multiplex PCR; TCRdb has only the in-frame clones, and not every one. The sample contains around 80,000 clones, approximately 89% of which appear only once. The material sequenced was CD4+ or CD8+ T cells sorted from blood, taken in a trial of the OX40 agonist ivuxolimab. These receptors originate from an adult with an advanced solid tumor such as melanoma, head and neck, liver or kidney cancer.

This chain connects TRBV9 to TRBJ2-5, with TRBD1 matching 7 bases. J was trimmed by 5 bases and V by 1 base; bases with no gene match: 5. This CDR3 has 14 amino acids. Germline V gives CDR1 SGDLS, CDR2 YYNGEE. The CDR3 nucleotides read TGTGCCAGCAGCGTAACAGGGGATCTTGAGACCCAGTACTTC. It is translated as CASSVTGDLETQYF.

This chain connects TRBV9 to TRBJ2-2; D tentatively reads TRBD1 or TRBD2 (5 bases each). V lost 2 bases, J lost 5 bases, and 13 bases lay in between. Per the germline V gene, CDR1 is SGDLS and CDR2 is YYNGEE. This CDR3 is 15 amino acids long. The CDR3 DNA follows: TGTGCCAGCAGCGTTGATGAGGGGCGAACCGGGGAGCTGTTTTTT. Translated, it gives CASSVDEGRTGELFF.

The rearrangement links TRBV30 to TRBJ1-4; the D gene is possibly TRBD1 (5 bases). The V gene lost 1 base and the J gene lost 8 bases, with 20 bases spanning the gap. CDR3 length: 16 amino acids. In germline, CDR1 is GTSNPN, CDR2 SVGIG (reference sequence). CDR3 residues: CAWSAGVILSREKLFF. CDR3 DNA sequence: TGTGCCTGGAGTGCGGGGGTCATCCTTAGCAGGGAAAAACTGTTTTTT.

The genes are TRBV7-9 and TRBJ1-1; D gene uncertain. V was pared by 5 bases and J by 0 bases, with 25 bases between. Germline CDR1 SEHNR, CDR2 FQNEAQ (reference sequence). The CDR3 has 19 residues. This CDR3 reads CASSREGFKTGGLNTEAFF. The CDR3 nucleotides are TGTGCCAGCAGCCGCGAGGGCTTTAAGACCGGAGGCCTGAACACTGAAGCTTTCTTT.

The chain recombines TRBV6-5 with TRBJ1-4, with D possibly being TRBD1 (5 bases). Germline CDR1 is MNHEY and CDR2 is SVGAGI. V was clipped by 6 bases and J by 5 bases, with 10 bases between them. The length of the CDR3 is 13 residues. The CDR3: CASRRDGNEKLFF. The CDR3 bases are TGTGCCAGCAGACGGGACGGAAATGAAAAACTGTTTTTT.

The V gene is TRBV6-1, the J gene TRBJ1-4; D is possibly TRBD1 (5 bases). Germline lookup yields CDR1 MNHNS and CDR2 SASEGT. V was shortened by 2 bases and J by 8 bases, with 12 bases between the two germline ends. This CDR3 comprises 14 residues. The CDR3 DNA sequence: TGTGCCAGCAGTGAACGGGCAGGGTGGGAAAAACTGTTTTTT. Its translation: CASSERAGWEKLFF.

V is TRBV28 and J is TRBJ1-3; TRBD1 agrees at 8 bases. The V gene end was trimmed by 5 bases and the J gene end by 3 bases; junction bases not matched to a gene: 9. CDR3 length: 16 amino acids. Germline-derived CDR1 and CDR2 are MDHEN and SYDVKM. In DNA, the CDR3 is TGTGCCAGCAGTCCGCACTCCGACAGGGGTGGAAACACCATATATTTT. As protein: CASSPHSDRGGNTIYF.